Listed below are T cell receptor beta chains from one sample, sequenced in a study of T-cell reconstitution after alpha-beta-depleted transplantation in children. Each CDR3 protein gets one entry after TCRdb re-called the PCR reads with MiXCR. In the table there are 200,000 to 250,000 distinct CDR3 sequences, approximately 10% of which are singletons. The sequenced sample was PBMCs, obtained before TCRalphabeta/CD19-depleted stem cell transplant. All receptors derive from a child under two years old with acute myeloid leukemia, due to receive a stem cell transplant. CDR3s include the opening cysteine and the closing phenylalanine or tryptophan. A D gene is named only where the DNA matches it firmly. Expanded clones are given a class, and other clones once, few, many or no size at all.

j_call	d_call	v_call	clone_size	cdr3_aa	cdr3_nt
TRBJ2-1	TRBD2	TRBV14	-	CASSHPLAGGNTYNEQFF	TGTGCCAGCAGCCATCCCTTAGCGGGGGGGAATACCTACAATGAGCAGTTCTTC
TRBJ2-5	TRBD1	TRBV20-1	many	CSATGQGVETQYF	TGCAGTGCTACGGGACAGGGGGTAGAGACCCAGTACTTC
TRBJ1-5	-	TRBV29-1	-	CSVYSGANQPQHF	TGCAGCGTGTACTCAGGGGCAAATCAGCCCCAGCATTTT
TRBJ2-7	-	TRBV5-1	many	CASSGNQYF	TGCGCCAGCAGCGGTAATCAGTACTTC
TRBJ1-5	TRBD1	TRBV12-3/TRBV12-4	many	CASSRTGRSNQPQHF	TGTGCCAGCAGCCGGACAGGTCGGAGCAATCAGCCCCAGCATTTT
TRBJ1-1	-	TRBV7-9	many	CASSLVSFDTEAFF	TGTGCCAGCAGCTTAGTGAGCTTTGACACTGAAGCTTTCTTT
TRBJ1-4	-	TRBV6-4	-	CASSASVKGILLSNEKLFF	TGTGCCAGCAGTGCCTCAGTCAAAGGAATTTTGCTGTCTAATGAAAAACTGTTTTTT
TRBJ1-2	-	TRBV5-1	many	CASKRTGGANYGYTF	TGCGCCAGCAAGAGAACCGGGGGTGCGAACTATGGCTACACCTTC
TRBJ2-5	TRBD2	TRBV20-1	-	CSARDTSGRGGAQYF	TGCAGTGCTAGAGATACTAGCGGGAGGGGGGGGGCCCAGTACTTC
TRBJ2-4	-	TRBV5-5	many	CASTTLLGAKNIQYF	TGTGCCAGTACCACCCTATTGGGTGCCAAAAACATTCAGTACTTC
TRBJ2-1	-	TRBV5-1	many	CASSLSGPGNEQFF	TGCGCCAGCAGCTTGTCGGGACCGGGGAATGAGCAGTTCTTC
TRBJ1-1	-	TRBV11-1	-	CASSLDAGVNTEAFF	TGTGCCAGCAGCTTAGACGCGGGCGTGAACACTGAAGCTTTCTTT
TRBJ1-1	-	TRBV6-5	many	CASRPNWNTEAFF	TGTGCCAGCAGGCCTAATTGGAACACTGAAGCTTTCTTT
TRBJ1-2	-	TRBV6-5	many	CASRFSEQGDGYTF	TGTGCCAGCAGATTCTCCGAACAGGGAGATGGCTACACCTTC
TRBJ2-5	-	TRBV28	many	CASSFLGRNQETQYF	TGTGCCAGCAGTTTCCTTGGACGGAACCAAGAGACCCAGTACTTC
TRBJ1-3	-	TRBV10-2	many	CASSGSGNTIYF	TGCGCCAGCAGCGGTTCTGGAAACACCATATATTTT
TRBJ2-7	-	TRBV5-1	many	CASSTSPGPTYEQYF	TGCGCCAGCAGCACCTCCCCAGGACCCACCTACGAGCAGTACTTC
TRBJ2-7	TRBD2	TRBV11-2	many	CASSSGLAYEQYF	TGTGCCAGCAGCTCTGGACTAGCCTACGAGCAGTACTTC
TRBJ2-7	TRBD2	TRBV25-1	many	CASSESSGKDEQYF	TGTGCCAGCAGTGAATCTAGCGGGAAAGACGAGCAGTACTTC
TRBJ2-1	-	TRBV4-3	-	CASSQDGRSYNEQFF	TGCGCCAGCAGCCAAGATGGGAGATCCTACAATGAGCAGTTCTTC
TRBJ1-4	-	TRBV4-2	many	CASSPYGPIGEKLFF	TGTGCCAGCAGCCCCTACGGGCCCATAGGGGAAAAACTGTTTTTT
TRBJ2-2	-	TRBV7-2	many	CASSLMGEMDTGELFF	TGTGCCAGCAGCTTAATGGGGGAAATGGACACCGGGGAGCTGTTTTTT
TRBJ2-7	-	TRBV28	few	CASSSFSGHPYEQYF	TGTGCCAGCAGTTCCTTTTCGGGACACCCCTACGAGCAGTACTTC
TRBJ2-7	TRBD2	TRBV7-9	many	CASSRPGLAGSYEQYF	TGTGCCAGCAGCCGACCCGGACTAGCGGGTTCCTACGAGCAGTACTTC
TRBJ2-1	TRBD2	TRBV28	few	CASSLGVAGHYNEQFF	TGTGCCAGCAGTCTCGGAGTAGCGGGGCATTACAATGAGCAGTTCTTC
TRBJ2-4	-	TRBV12-3/TRBV12-4	many	CASSFQENIQYF	TGTGCCAGCAGTTTTCAGGAAAACATTCAGTACTTC
TRBJ1-1	-	TRBV29-1	many	CSVEVSAGRNTEAFF	TGCAGCGTTGAAGTTTCGGCGGGCCGTAACACTGAAGCTTTCTTT
TRBJ1-1	-	TRBV3-1	many	CASSQFGGPQTEAFF	TGTGCCAGCAGCCAATTCGGAGGGCCGCAAACTGAAGCTTTCTTT
TRBJ2-5	-	TRBV12-3/TRBV12-4	-	CASSFRVRETQYF	TGTGCCAGCAGTTTCAGGGTCCGGGAGACCCAGTACTTC
TRBJ1-2	TRBD1	TRBV5-1	many	CASSLSTTGTNPTYGYTF	TGCGCCAGCAGCTTGAGCACGACAGGGACCAACCCTACCTATGGCTACACCTTC
TRBJ2-7	TRBD1	TRBV20-1	many	CSAPDPGQGAYEQYF	TGCAGTGCTCCAGATCCGGGACAGGGGGCCTACGAGCAGTACTTC
TRBJ2-1	-	TRBV7-2	many	CAGRELSYNEQFF	TGTGCCGGCAGGGAGCTTTCCTACAATGAGCAGTTCTTC
TRBJ2-3	-	TRBV2	many	CASCRADTQYF	TGTGCCAGCTGTCGGGCAGATACGCAGTATTTT
TRBJ1-1	-	TRBV12-3/TRBV12-4	many	CASSLTGTNTEAFF	TGTGCCAGCAGCTTAACAGGCACGAACACTGAAGCTTTCTTT
TRBJ1-2	-	TRBV12-3/TRBV12-4	many	CASKIAGHSRAGYTF	TGTGCCAGCAAGATAGCCGGACACTCCCGGGCTGGCTACACCTTC
TRBJ2-2	-	TRBV2	-	CASSDRPSSTGELFF	TGTGCCAGCAGTGACAGACCTAGCAGCACCGGGGAGCTGTTTTTT
TRBJ1-2	-	TRBV5-8	few	CASPPRGRATYGYTF	TGTGCCAGCCCGCCCCGAGGGAGGGCGACCTATGGCTACACCTTC
TRBJ2-1	TRBD1	TRBV20-1	many	CSALTGVLNNEQFF	TGCAGTGCCCTGACAGGGGTCTTAAACAATGAGCAGTTCTTC
TRBJ2-7	-	TRBV11-2	many	CASSPSFDEQYF	TGTGCCAGCAGCCCCTCGTTCGACGAGCAGTACTTC
TRBJ2-3	TRBD2	TRBV12-3/TRBV12-4	many	CASSRTSGRVTDTQYF	TGTGCCAGCAGTAGGACTAGCGGGAGGGTCACAGATACGCAGTATTTT
TRBJ2-1	TRBD2	TRBV12-3/TRBV12-4	-	CASRQGLGAYEQFF	TGTGCCAGCAGGCAGGGACTAGGGGCCTACGAGCAGTTCTTC
TRBJ1-5	-	TRBV20-1	many	CSAREANQPQHF	TGCAGTGCTAGAGAGGCTAATCAGCCCCAGCATTTT
TRBJ1-2	TRBD1	TRBV12-3/TRBV12-4	many	CASRPSRDRGIYGYTF	TGTGCCAGCAGGCCCTCCCGGGACAGGGGGATTTATGGCTACACCTTC
TRBJ1-5	-	TRBV12-3/TRBV12-4	-	CATSRVDSNQPQHF	TGTGCCACCAGTCGGGTGGACAGCAATCAGCCCCAGCATTTT
TRBJ2-7	-	TRBV7-2	many	CASSLEKGPYEQYF	TGTGCCAGCAGCTTGGAAAAGGGACCGTACGAGCAGTACTTC
TRBJ2-7	TRBD1	TRBV5-6	many	CASKERTGDSYEQYF	TGTGCCAGCAAAGAACGGACAGGGGATTCCTACGAGCAGTACTTC
TRBJ2-6	-	TRBV10-3	many	CAISESSGANVLTF	TGTGCCATCAGTGAAAGCTCTGGGGCCAACGTCCTGACTTTC
TRBJ2-4	TRBD2	TRBV12-3/TRBV12-4	many	CASRPSGGGNIQYF	TGTGCCAGCAGGCCTAGCGGGGGGGGAAACATTCAGTACTTC
TRBJ2-7	-	TRBV7-2	few	CASSRISYEQYF	TGTGCCAGCAGCCGGATTTCGTACGAGCAGTACTTC
TRBJ1-2	-	TRBV5-1	many	CASSLEAGASGYTF	TGCGCCAGCAGCTTGGAGGCAGGGGCTTCGGGCTACACCTTC
TRBJ1-5	TRBD1	TRBV6-1	many	CASSRDRRDQPQHF	TGTGCCAGCAGCCGGGACAGGAGGGATCAGCCCCAGCATTTT
TRBJ2-7	-	TRBV24-1	-	CATSDSMGNYEQYF	TGTGCCACCAGTGATTCGATGGGGAACTACGAGCAGTACTTC
TRBJ2-7	-	TRBV7-2	many	CASSYKHNSYEQYF	TGTGCCAGCTCTTACAAGCACAACTCCTACGAGCAGTACTTC